This T cell receptor beta chain was documented in a study of T cells in tumors after PD-1 blockade. Study details: Daily vismodegib 150 mg continued in a subset of anti-PD-1-treated patients.

Germline CDR1 and CDR2: SGHRS and YFSETQ. The CDR3 is 16 residues long. V shed 4 bases and J shed 0 bases, with 13 bases lying between them. TCRdb's copy holds only in-frame clones and misses some; the assay was immunoSEQ multiplex PCR. The sample contains some 20,000 clones, approximately 84% of which appear only once. The sample in question was PBMCs, obtained after anti-PD-1 therapy. The TCR sequence derives from a human donor with advanced basal cell or squamous cell carcinoma (not recorded which). The chain uses TRBV5-1 and TRBJ2-2, with D possibly matching TRBD1 (6 bases). The CDR3 nucleotides read TGCGCCAGCAGCCCCCGGACAGCCGCGAACACCGGGGAGCTGTTTTTT. Amino acid sequence: CASSPRTAANTGELFF.